The 12 T cell receptor beta chains below all came from one sample that was sequenced in a study of T cell clones after liver transplantation. Sequenced by immunoSEQ multiplex PCR; TCRdb stores in-frame clones only, minus some. This sample carries 40,000 to 55,000 clones, approximately 71% of them seen once, and the ten largest clones take more than 9%. Sequenced here: CD4+ T cells from blood, sampled roughly 56 months after liver transplant. The receptors were gathered from a human patient who received a liver transplant. The graft donor may have given rise to some T cells.

This clone was observed a single time. The genes are TRBV28 and TRBJ2-7, with D perhaps matching TRBD2 (6 bases). Germline V gene data show CDR1 as MDHEN and CDR2 as SYDVKM. The CDR3 has 13 residues. Deletions cut 6 bases from V and 5 bases from J, with 14 bases between. This chain's CDR3 is CASSLASVNEQYF. The CDR3 nucleotides are TGTGCCAGCAGCTTGGCTAGCGTAAACGAGCAGTACTTC.

The chain uses TRBV11-1 and TRBJ2-5; 11 bases line up with TRBD2. The ends lost 6 bases at V and 1 base at J; junction bases unmatched: 7. CDR1 is SGHAT and CDR2 is FQDESV in the germline V gene (reference sequence). This CDR3 spans 16 amino acids. In nucleotides, the CDR3 is TGTGCCAGCAGGCCCACTAGCGGGGGCCCCCAAGAGACCCAGTACTTC. It yields the protein CASRPTSGGPQETQYF.

This chain joins TRBV11-1 and TRBJ2-7; D gene ambiguous. CDR3 length: 14 residues. Germline CDR1 reads SGHAT; CDR2 reads FQDESV (reference sequence). Trimming stripped 5 bases from V and 0 bases from J, with 11 bases between. CDR3 DNA sequence: TGTGCCAGCAGCAGAGAGGCGGACTCCTACGAGCAGTACTTC. This codes for CASSREADSYEQYF.

This chain joins TRBV11-2 and TRBJ2-1, with 8 nucleotides matching TRBD2. V shed 0 bases and J 1 base; nucleotides not matched to a gene: 5. CDR3 length equals 17 residues. Germline V gene sequence: CDR1 SGHAT, CDR2 FQNNGV. CDR3 sequence: CASSLEGGGLSYNEQFF. The CDR3 nucleotides read TGTGCCAGCAGCTTAGAGGGCGGGGGGCTATCCTACAATGAGCAGTTCTTC.

This clone was recorded many times. This chain joins TRBV25-1 and TRBJ2-1; 11 nucleotides match TRBD2. Germline lookup yields CDR1 MGHDK and CDR2 SYGVNS. The CDR3 sequence is 17 residues long. Germline trimming cut 3 bases from V and 9 bases from J; bases unmatched to any gene: 13. CDR3 in amino acids: CASSDPGGSGGASEQFF. In nucleotides, the CDR3 is TGTGCCAGCAGTGACCCTGGGGGTAGCGGGGGGGCCAGTGAGCAGTTCTTC.

A note on this clone: Different DNA sequences within this sample yield the same CDR3. The chain joins TRBV7-2 to TRBJ2-2; no definite D call. V lost 1 base to trimming and J lost 0 bases, with 3 bases between them. Per the germline V gene, CDR1 is SGHTA and CDR2 is FQGNSA. This CDR3 has 14 residues. This CDR3 reads CASSLDPNTGELFF. In DNA form, the CDR3 reads TGTGCCAGCAGCTTAGACCCGAACACCGGGGAGCTGTTTTTT.

The gene calls are TRBV6-1 and TRBJ1-4; D remains ambiguous. CDR3 length: 16 amino acids. Per the germline V gene, CDR1 is MNHNS and CDR2 is SASEGT. Between the trimmed V and J ends, which lost 4 bases and 0 bases, there was a span of 12 bases. The CDR3 DNA reads TGTGCCAGCAGTGGGTTGAGAGGTGCAACTAATGAAAAACTGTTTTTT. Protein sequence: CASSGLRGATNEKLFF.

This clone was detected a few times. The chain joins TRBV9 to TRBJ1-6; D is unclear. The CDR3 totals 13 residues. The germline V gene encodes CDR1 SGDLS and CDR2 YYNGEE. V was shortened by 0 bases and J by 11 bases, with 9 bases between the two germline ends. This chain's CDR3 is CASSVGTVTPLHF. Here the CDR3 DNA reads TGTGCCAGCAGCGTAGGGACGGTGACACCCCTCCACTTT.

This chain links TRBV15 with TRBJ1-6; D uncertain. V was pared by 1 base and J by 5 bases, with 6 bases between. The CDR3 is made up of 14 amino acids. Germline CDR1 is LNHNV and CDR2 is YYDKDF (reference sequence). The CDR3 coding sequence is TGTGCCACCAGCAGAGGACAAAATAATTCACCCCTCCACTTT. Amino acids: CATSRGQNNSPLHF.

This clone was counted between two and nine times. The rearrangement uses TRBV10-1 and TRBJ1-6, with TRBD1 matching 7 bases. V lost 6 bases to trimming and J lost 10 bases; unmatched junction nucleotides: 6. CDR1 is WNHNN and CDR2 is SYGVQD in the germline V gene (reference sequence). The CDR3 consists of 13 residues. As DNA, the CDR3 is TGCGCCAGCAGCCCCCGACAGGGCTCACCCCTCCACTTT. It encodes CASSPRQGSPLHF.

The V call is TRBV7-6, the J call TRBJ1-4, with D possibly being TRBD1 (6 bases). The CDR3 runs 15 residues. V lost 5 bases to trimming and J lost 3 bases, with 13 bases between them. Germline values: CDR1 SGHVS, CDR2 FNYEAQ. The CDR3 nucleotides are TGTGCCAGCAGCGCCAGAGGGGGGGCTAATGAAAAACTGTTTTTT. Encoded protein: CASSARGGANEKLFF. Based on the CDR3 plus reference TRBV7-6 and TRBJ1-4, the full variable domain is GAGVSQSPRYKVTKRGQDVALRCDPISGHVSLYWYRQALGQGPEFLTYFNYEAQQDKSGLPNDRFSAERPEGSISTLTIQRTEQRDSAMYRCASSARGGANEKLFFGSGTQLSVL.

A single count supports this clone. The rearrangement links TRBV6-1 to TRBJ2-2; D is possibly TRBD1 or TRBD2 (5 bases each). The germline gives CDR1 MNHNS, CDR2 SASEGT. V was clipped by 1 base and J by 3 bases, with 9 bases between them. The CDR3 runs to 15 residues. The CDR3 DNA sequence: TGTGCCAGCAGTGAAGTTGGGGGATACACCGGGGAGCTGTTTTTT. This gives the protein CASSEVGGYTGELFF.